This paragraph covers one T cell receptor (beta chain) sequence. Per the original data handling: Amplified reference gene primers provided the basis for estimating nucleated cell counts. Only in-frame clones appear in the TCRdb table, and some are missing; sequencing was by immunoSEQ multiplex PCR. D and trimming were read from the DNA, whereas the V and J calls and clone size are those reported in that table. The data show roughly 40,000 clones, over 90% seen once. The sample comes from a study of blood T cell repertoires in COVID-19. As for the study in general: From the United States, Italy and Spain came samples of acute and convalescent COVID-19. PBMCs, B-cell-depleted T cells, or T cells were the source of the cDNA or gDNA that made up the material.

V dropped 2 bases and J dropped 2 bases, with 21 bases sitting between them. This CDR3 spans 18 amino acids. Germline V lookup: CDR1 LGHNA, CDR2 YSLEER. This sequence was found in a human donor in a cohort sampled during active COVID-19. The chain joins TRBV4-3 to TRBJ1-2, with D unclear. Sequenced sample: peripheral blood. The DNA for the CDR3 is TGCGCCAGCAGCCAATATTTATTACAGCCTTCAGGAAACTATGGCTACACCTTC. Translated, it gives CASSQYLLQPSGNYGYTF.